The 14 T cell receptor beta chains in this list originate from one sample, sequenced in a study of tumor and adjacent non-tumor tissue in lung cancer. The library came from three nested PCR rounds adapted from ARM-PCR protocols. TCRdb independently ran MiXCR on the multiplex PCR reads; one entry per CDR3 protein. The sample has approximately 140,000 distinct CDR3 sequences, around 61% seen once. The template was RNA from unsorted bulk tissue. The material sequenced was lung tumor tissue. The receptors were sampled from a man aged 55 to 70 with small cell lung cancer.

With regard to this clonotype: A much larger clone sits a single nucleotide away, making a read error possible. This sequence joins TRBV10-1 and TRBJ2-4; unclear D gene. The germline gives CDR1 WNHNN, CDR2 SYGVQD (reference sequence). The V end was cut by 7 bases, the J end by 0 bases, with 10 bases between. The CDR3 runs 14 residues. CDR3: CASTDQVAKNIQYF. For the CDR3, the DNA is TGCGCCAGCACTGACCAGGTAGCCAAAAACATTCAGTACTTC.

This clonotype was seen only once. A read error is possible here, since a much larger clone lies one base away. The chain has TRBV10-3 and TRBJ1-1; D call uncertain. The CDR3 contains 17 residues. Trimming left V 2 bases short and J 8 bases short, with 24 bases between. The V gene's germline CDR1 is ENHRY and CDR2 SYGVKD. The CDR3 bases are TGTGCCATCAGTGAGGTTATCCTGGGCCGGCAGAAGCGGGAAGCTTTCTTT. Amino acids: CAISEVILGRQKREAFF.

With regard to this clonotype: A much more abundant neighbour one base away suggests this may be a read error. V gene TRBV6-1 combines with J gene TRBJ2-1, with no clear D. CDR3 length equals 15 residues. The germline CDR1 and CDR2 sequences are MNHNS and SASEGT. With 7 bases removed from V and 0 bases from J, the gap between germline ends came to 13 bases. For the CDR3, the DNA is TGTGCCAGCATTGTCGGCAGAAGCTCCTACAATGAGCAGTTCTTC. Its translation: CASIVGRSSYNEQFF.

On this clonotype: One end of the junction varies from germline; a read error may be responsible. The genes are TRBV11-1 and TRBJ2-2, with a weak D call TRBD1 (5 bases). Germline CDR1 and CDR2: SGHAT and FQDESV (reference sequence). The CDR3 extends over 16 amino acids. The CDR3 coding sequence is TGTGTCAGCAACTCCCCGGACAAGGTAGACACCGGGGAGCTGTTTTTT. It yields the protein CVSNSPDKVDTGELFF.

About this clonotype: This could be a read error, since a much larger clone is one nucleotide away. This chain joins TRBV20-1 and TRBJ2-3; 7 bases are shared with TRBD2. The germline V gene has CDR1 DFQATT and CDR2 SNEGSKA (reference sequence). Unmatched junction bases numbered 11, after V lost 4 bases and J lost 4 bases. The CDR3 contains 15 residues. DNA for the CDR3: TGCAGTGCTACCTCCCGGCGGGAGTCCTCAGATACGCAGTATTTT. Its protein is CSATSRRESSDTQYF.

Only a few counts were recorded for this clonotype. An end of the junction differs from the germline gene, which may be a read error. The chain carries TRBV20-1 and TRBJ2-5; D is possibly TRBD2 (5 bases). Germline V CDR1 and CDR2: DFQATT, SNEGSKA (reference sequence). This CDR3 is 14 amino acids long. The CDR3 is CSTRDVGFQETQYF. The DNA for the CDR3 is TGCAGTACTAGAGATGTGGGTTTCCAAGAGACCCAGTACTTC.

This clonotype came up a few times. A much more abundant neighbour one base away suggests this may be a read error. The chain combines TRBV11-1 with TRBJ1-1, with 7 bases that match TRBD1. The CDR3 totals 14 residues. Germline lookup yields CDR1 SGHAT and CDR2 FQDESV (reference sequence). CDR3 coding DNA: TGTGTCAGCAGCTTAGACGACAGGGACACTGAAGCTTTCTTT. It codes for CVSSLDDRDTEAFF.

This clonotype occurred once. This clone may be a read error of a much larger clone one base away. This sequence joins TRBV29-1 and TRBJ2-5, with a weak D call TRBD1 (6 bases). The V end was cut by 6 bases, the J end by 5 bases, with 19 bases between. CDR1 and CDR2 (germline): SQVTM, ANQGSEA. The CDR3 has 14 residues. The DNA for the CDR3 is TGCAGCGTGAAACAGGGCCTAAGTACCGAGACCCAGTACTTC. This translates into CSVKQGLSTETQYF. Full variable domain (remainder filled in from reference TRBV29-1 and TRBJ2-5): SAVISQKPSRDICQRGTSLTIQCQVDSQVTMMFWYRQQPGQSLTLIATANQGSEATYESGFVIDKFPISRPNLTFSTLTVSNMSPEDSSIYLCSVKQGLSTETQYFGPGTRLLVL.

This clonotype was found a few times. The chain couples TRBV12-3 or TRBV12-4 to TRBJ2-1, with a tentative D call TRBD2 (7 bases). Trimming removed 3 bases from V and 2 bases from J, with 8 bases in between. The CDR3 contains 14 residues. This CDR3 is CASSLGGPYNEQFF. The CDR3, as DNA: TGTGCCAGCAGTTTGGGGGGGCCCTACAATGAGCAGTTCTTC.

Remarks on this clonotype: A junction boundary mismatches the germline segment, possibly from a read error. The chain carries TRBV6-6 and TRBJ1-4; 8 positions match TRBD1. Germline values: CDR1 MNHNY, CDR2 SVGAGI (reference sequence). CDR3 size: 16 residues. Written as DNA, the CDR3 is TGTGCCAGCATCAATCGGGGGACAGGCGTGGGTGAAAATCTGTTTTTT. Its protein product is CASINRGTGVGENLFF.

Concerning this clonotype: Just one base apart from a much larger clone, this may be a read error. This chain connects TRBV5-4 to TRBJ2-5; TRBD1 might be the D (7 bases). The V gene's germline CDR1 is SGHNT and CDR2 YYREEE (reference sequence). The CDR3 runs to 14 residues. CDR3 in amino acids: CANSPGGTAETQYF. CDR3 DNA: TGTGCCAACAGCCCAGGAGGGACAGCGGAGACCCAGTACTTC. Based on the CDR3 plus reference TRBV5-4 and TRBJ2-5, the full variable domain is ETGVTQSPTHLIKTRGQQVTLRCSSQSGHNTVSWYQQALGQGPQFIFQYYREEENGRGNFPPRFSGLQFPNYSSELNVNALELDDSALYLCANSPGGTAETQYFGPGTRLLVL.

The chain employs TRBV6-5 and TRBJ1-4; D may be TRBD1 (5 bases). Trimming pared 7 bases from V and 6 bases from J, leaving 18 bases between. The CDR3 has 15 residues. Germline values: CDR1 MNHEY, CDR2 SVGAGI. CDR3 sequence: CASNTAGGWDEKLFF. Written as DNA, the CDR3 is TGTGCCAGCAACACCGCCGGGGGTTGGGATGAAAAACTGTTTTTT.

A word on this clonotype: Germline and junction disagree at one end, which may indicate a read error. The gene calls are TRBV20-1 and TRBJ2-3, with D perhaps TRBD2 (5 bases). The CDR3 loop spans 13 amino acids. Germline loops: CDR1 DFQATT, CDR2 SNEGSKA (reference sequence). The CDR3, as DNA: TGCAGTGCGAGCCAACTAGACGCAGAAACGCAGTATTTT. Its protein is CSASQLDAETQYF.

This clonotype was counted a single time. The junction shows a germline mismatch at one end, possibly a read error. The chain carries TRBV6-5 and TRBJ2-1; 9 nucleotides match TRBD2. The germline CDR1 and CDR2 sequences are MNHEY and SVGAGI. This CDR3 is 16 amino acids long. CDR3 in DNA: TGTGCCAGCAGTTGCTCGGAGGCGGGAGGGCTCCATGACCAGTTCTTC. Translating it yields CASSCSEAGGLHDQFF.